This is a list of T cell receptor beta chains from one sample in a study. TCRdb processed the reads anew with MiXCR; each CDR3 protein has one entry. This sample has 750 to 950 distinct CDR3 sequences, with roughly 34% found just once. Material for sequencing was CD8+ T cells (not recorded whether cultured). The receptors stem from a female donor. CDR3s include the opening cysteine and the closing phenylalanine or tryptophan. The order of the fields is J gene, D gene, clone size, V gene, CDR3 DNA, CDR3 protein. A D gene is named only where the DNA matches it firmly. Only some rows state a clone size, as once, few, many or a class for expanded clones.

TRBJ1-1	NA	few	TRBV29-1	TGCAGCGTTGGGGAAGGGCAGGTCACTGAAGCTTTCTTT	CSVGEGQVTEAFF
TRBJ1-4	NA	large	TRBV19	TGTGCCAGTAGTATCCGATCGACAGAAAAACTGTTTTTT	CASSIRSTEKLFF
TRBJ2-1	NA	few	TRBV20-1	TGCAGTGATACCCTAAAAACGGGGGCCTCCTACAATGAGCAGTTCTTC	CSDTLKTGASYNEQFF
TRBJ2-3	NA	NA	TRBV19	TGTGCCAGTAATACTCGGAGCACAGATACGCAGTGTTTT	CASNTRSTDTQCF
TRBJ2-1	TRBD1	NA	TRBV20-1	TGCAGTGCTAGGACAGGGGGCATGTTCTACAATGAGCAGTTCTTC	CSARTGGMFYNEQFF
TRBJ2-7	NA	NA	TRBV19	TGTGCCAGTAATATGAGGGCGAGCTACGAGCAGTACTTC	CASNMRASYEQYF
TRBJ2-2	NA	medium-sized	TRBV4-1	TGCGCCAGCAGCCCTTGGACAGCGGGTCGGACCGGGGAGCTGTTTTTT	CASSPWTAGRTGELFF
TRBJ1-2	NA	NA	TRBV2	TGTGCCAGCAACGCCGGGAGCACTAACTATGGCTACACCTTC	CASNAGSTNYGYTF
TRBJ1-5	NA	large	TRBV19	TGTGCCAGTAGTATACGGTATATGGGAACTTCCTTAGCCTTT	CASSIRYMGTSLAF
TRBJ1-2	NA	medium-sized	TRBV19	TGTGCCAGTAGTATTGGAGAGTATGGCTACACCTTC	CASSIGEYGYTF
TRBJ1-2	NA	NA	TRBV29-1	TGCAGCGCAGTCTTAAGACGGAGAGGCTACGCCTTC	CSAVLRRRGYAF
TRBJ2-2	NA	medium-sized	TRBV19	TGTGCCACGGGGATCGGGGAGCTGTTTTTT	CATGIGELFF
TRBJ1-2	NA	medium-sized	TRBV4-1	TGCGCCAGCAAACCTAGCCAGGCTCTGATCGAAGGCTATGGCTACACCTTC	CASKPSQALIEGYGYTF
TRBJ1-6	NA	large	TRBV21-1	TGTGCCAGCAGCCAGGGGGGAACAGAGCTCACCTATTCACCCCTCCACTTT	CASSQGGTELTYSPLHF
TRBJ2-3	NA	NA	TRBV19	TGTGCCAGTAGTATTAGCACAGATACGCAGTATTTT	CASSISTDTQYF
TRBJ2-3	TRBD2	medium-sized	TRBV5-1	TGCGCCAGCACTCCCCTAGCGGGGGACACAGATACGCAGTATTTT	CASTPLAGDTDTQYF
TRBJ2-3	NA	large	TRBV20-1	TGCAGTGCTAGAGATACCACGAACTCCTACTACACAGATACGCAGTATTTT	CSARDTTNSYYTDTQYF
TRBJ2-3	TRBD2	medium-sized	TRBV6-1	TGTGCCAGCAGTGAAGCCCTAGCGGGGGGGGGCACAGATACGCAGTATTTT	CASSEALAGGGTDTQYF
TRBJ2-3	NA	NA	TRBV19	TGTGCCAGTAGTCTTCGTAGAAAAGATACGCAGTATTTT	CASSLRRKDTQYF
TRBJ2-3	NA	NA	TRBV19	TGTACCAGTAGTATGATAGCAACAGATACGCAGTATTTT	CTSSMIATDTQYF
TRBJ2-5	NA	few	TRBV12-3/TRBV12-4	TGTGCCAGCAGTCCTAGGACAGTGCGGCTACGAGAGACCCAGTACTTC	CASSPRTVRLRETQYF
TRBJ1-4	TRBD1	few	TRBV23-1	TGCACCAGCAGTCATCGGACAGGGGATGAAAAACTGTTTTTT	CTSSHRTGDEKLFF
TRBJ2-1	NA	many	TRBV19	TGTGCCAGTAGTATCACGGGGACCTACAATGAGCAGTTCTTC	CASSITGTYNEQFF
TRBJ2-7	NA	NA	TRBV19	TGTGCCAGTAGTATAAGTTGTGCCTACGAGCAGTACTTC	CASSISCAYEQYF
TRBJ2-7	NA	few	TRBV19	TGTGCCAGTAGTATCCTGAGTTCCTACGGGCAGTACTTC	CASSILSSYGQYF
TRBJ2-3	NA	large	TRBV19	TGTGCCAGTTCAACTTACGGCACAGATACGCAGTATTTT	CASSTYGTDTQYF
TRBJ1-3	NA	medium-sized	TRBV19	TGTGCCAGTAGTATATATGGCGGTGGAAACACCATATATTTT	CASSIYGGGNTIYF
TRBJ1-5	TRBD1	hyperexpanded	TRBV27	TGTGCCAGCAGTCAGTGGACAGGCGGAGGGGGTCAGCCCCAGCATTTT	CASSQWTGGGGQPQHF
TRBJ2-1	NA	large	TRBV3-2	TGTGCCAGCAGCCAAGATCTAGAGGGGGAAGGGTACAATGAGCAGTTCTTC	CASSQDLEGEGYNEQFF
TRBJ1-1	TRBD1	medium-sized	TRBV18	TGTGCCAGCTCGGAGACAGGGTCTAACACTGAAGCTTTCTTT	CASSETGSNTEAFF
TRBJ2-2	TRBD1	few	TRBV4-2	TGTGCCAGCAGCCAAGATGGACAGGGGGAAACCTGGGATCTGTTTTTT	CASSQDGQGETWDLFF
TRBJ2-3	NA	NA	TRBV21-1	TGTGCCAGCAGCCCTACGGTCAGGACAGGGGAAACAGATACGCAGTATTTT	CASSPTVRTGETDTQYF
TRBJ2-2	NA	NA	TRBV19	TGTGCCAGTAGTCAAAGGTCGACCGGGGGGCTGTTTTTT	CASSQRSTGGLFF
TRBJ2-3	NA	NA	TRBV19	TGTGCCAGTAGTAGCCGGAGCACAGATACGCAGTGTTTT	CASSSRSTDTQCF
TRBJ2-1	NA	NA	TRBV19	TGTGCCAGTAGTATAAGAAGCTCATACAATGAGAAGTTCTTC	CASSIRSSYNEKFF
TRBJ2-3	NA	NA	TRBV19	TGTGCCAGTAGTATGAGGAGTACGGATGCGCAGTATTTT	CASSMRSTDAQYF
TRBJ1-1	NA	once	TRBV21-1	TGTGCCAGCCTTACACCGGGGCGCCAGAATGAAGCTTTCTTT	CASLTPGRQNEAFF
TRBJ2-7	NA	once	TRBV19	TGTGCCAGTAGTATAAGGTCCGCCTACGGGCAGTACTTC	CASSIRSAYGQYF
TRBJ1-1	NA	few	TRBV5-1	TGCGCCAGCAGCTTCGTTGACAGAGACACTGAAGCTTTCTTT	CASSFVDRDTEAFF
TRBJ1-2	NA	large	TRBV7-9	TGTGCCAGCAGCACCCCTCTGACAGCGCGTAATGGCTACACCTTC	CASSTPLTARNGYTF
TRBJ2-7	NA	NA	TRBV19	TGTGCCAGTAGTATCCGTAGCCCCTACGAGCAGTACTTC	CASSIRSPYEQYF
TRBJ2-2	NA	NA	TRBV19	TGTGCCAGTTCTATTCGGCCCACCGAGGAGCTGTTTTTT	CASSIRPTEELFF
TRBJ2-1	TRBD1	many	TRBV5-4	TGTGCCAGCAGCTGGGACAGGAACAATGAGCAGTTCTTC	CASSWDRNNEQFF
TRBJ1-4	NA	few	TRBV7-2	TGTGCCAGCAGCTCTACATCTTCAACTAATGAAAAACTGTTTTTT	CASSSTSSTNEKLFF
TRBJ2-3	NA	few	TRBV19	TGTGCCAGTAGTCATAGGGGCACAGATACGCAGTATTTT	CASSHRGTDTQYF
TRBJ2-3	TRBD2	NA	TRBV20-1	TGCAGTGCTAGAGATCCGGGACTAGGGCGATCACTTAGCACAGATACGCAGTATTTT	CSARDPGLGRSLSTDTQYF
TRBJ2-3	NA	NA	TRBV19	TGTGTCAGTAGTACACGAAGCATAGATACGCAGTATTTT	CVSSTRSIDTQYF